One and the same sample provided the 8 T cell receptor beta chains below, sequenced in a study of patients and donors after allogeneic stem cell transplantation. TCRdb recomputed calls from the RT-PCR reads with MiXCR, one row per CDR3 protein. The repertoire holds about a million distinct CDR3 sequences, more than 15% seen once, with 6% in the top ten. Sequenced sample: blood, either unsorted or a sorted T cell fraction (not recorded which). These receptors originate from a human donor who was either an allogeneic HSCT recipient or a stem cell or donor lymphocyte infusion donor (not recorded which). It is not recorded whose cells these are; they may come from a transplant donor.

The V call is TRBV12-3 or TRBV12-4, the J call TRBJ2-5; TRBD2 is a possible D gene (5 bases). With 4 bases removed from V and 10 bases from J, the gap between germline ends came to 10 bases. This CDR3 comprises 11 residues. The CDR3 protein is CASSSLEGQYF. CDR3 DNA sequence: TGTGCCAGCAGTTCCCTCGAGGGCCAGTACTTC.

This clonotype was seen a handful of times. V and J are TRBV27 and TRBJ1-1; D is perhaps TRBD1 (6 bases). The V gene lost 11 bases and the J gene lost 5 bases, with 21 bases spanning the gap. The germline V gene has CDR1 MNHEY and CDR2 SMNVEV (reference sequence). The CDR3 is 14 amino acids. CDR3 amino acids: CAAWGGGQGTEAFF. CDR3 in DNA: TGTGCCGCGTGGGGGGGCGGTCAGGGGACTGAAGCTTTCTTT.

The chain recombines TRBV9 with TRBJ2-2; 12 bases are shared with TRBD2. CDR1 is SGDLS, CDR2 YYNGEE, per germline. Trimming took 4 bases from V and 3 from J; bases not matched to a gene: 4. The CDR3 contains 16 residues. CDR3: CASSTGTSGYTGELFF. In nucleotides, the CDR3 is TGTGCCAGCAGCACCGGGACTAGCGGGTACACCGGGGAGCTGTTTTTT.

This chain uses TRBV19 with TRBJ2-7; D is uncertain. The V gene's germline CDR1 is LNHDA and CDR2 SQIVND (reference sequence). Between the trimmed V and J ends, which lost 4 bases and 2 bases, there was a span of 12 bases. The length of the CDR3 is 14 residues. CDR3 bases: TGTGCCAGTAGTAATAACGGCGGAACCTACGAGCAGTACTTC. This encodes CASSNNGGTYEQYF.

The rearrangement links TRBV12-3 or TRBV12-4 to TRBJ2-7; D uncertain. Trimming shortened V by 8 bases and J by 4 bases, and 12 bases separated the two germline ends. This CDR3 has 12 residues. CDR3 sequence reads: CASAFEQYEQYF. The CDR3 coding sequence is TGTGCCAGCGCTTTCGAGCAGTACGAGCAGTACTTC.

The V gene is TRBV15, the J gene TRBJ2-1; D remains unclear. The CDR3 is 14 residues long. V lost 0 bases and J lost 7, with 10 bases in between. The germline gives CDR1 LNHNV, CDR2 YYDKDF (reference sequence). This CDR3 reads CATSRDHAMNEQFF. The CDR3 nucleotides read TGTGCCACCAGCAGAGACCATGCTATGAATGAGCAGTTCTTC.

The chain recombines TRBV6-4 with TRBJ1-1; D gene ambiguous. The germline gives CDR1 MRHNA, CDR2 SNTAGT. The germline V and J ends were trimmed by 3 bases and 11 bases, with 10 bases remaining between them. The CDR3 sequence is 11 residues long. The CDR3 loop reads CASSERPEAFF. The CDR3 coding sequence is TGTGCCAGCAGTGAACGTCCCGAGGCTTTCTTT.

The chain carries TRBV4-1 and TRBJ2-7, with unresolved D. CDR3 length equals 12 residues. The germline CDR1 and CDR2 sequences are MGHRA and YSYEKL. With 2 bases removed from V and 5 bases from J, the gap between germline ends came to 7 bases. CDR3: CASSQLAHEQYF. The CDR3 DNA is TGCGCCAGCAGCCAACTGGCCCACGAGCAGTACTTC.